The following is a T cell receptor (beta chain) sequence with its context. This record comes from a study of T cell responses to AZD1222 COVID-19 vaccine. The V and J ends lost 1 base and 2 bases respectively, with 11 bases between them. Germline V gene lookup returns CDR1 LGHDT and CDR2 YNNKEL (reference sequence). There are 15 residues in the CDR3. TCRdb keeps only in-frame clones here, not all; method: immunoSEQ multiplex PCR. Of about 140,000 clones in the sample, roughly 90% were seen once. The gene calls are TRBV3-1 (or the pseudogene TRBV3-2) and TRBJ1-2, with D maybe TRBD1 (5 bases). This TCR came from an adult in good health. Sequenced material: peripheral blood, taken on day 0 of AZD1222 vaccination. The CDR3 loop reads CASSQAYGDNYGYTF. The CDR3 DNA follows: TGTGCCAGCAGCCAAGCATACGGGGACAACTATGGCTACACCTTC.